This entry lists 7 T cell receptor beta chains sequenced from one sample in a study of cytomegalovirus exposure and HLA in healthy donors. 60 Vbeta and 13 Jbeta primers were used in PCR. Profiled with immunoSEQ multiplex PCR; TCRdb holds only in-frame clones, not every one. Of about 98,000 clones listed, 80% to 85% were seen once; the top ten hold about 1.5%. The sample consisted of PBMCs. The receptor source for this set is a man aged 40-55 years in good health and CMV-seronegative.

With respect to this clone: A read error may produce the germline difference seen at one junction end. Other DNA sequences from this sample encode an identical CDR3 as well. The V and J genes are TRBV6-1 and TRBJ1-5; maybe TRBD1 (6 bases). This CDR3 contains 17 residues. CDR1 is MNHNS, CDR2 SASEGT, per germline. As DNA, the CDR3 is TGTGCTAGCAGTGACCTAACAGGGAGGGGGGCCAATCAGCCCCAGCATTTT. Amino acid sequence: CASSDLTGRGANQPQHF.

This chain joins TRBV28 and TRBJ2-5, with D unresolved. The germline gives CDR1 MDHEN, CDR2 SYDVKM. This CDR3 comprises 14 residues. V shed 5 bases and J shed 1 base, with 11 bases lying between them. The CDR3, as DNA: TGTGCCAGCAGTCCGTGGTCAGGCCAAGAGACCCAGTACTTC. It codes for CASSPWSGQETQYF.

DNA for the CDR3: TGCGCCAGCAGACCCCAGGGGCTTAATCAGCCCCAGCATTTT. The encoded protein is CASRPQGLNQPQHF. The chain recombines TRBV4-1 with TRBJ1-5; TRBD1 is a possible D gene (6 bases). The CDR3 extends over 14 amino acids. V gave up 6 bases and J gave up 4 bases, with 13 bases separating them. Germline loops: CDR1 MGHRA, CDR2 YSYEKL.

CDR3 sequence (DNA): TGTGCCACGGCTCGCGGGGGGGTACAAGAGACCCAGTACTTC. Translation: CATARGGVQETQYF. The chain carries TRBV6-1 and TRBJ2-5; 9 nucleotides match TRBD2. The germline V gene has CDR1 MNHNS and CDR2 SASEGT. The CDR3 runs to 14 residues. V lost 10 bases and J lost 2; bases outside the gene matches: 8.

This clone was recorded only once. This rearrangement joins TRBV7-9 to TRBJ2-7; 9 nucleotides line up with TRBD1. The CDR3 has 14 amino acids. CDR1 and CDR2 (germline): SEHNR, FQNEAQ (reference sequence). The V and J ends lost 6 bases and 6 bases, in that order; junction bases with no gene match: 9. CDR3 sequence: CASSFPGTGPEQYF. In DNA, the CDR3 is TGTGCCAGCAGTTTCCCCGGGACAGGGCCCGAGCAGTACTTC.

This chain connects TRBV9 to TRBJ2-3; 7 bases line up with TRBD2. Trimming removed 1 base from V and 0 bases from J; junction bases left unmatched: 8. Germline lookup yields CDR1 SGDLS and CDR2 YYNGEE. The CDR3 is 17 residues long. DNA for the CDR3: TGTGCCAGCAGCGTATCCCCTTTAGCGGGCAGCACAGATACGCAGTATTTT. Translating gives CASSVSPLAGSTDTQYF. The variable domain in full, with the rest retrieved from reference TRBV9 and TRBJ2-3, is DSGVTQTPKHLITATGQRVTLRCSPRSGDLSVYWYQQSLDQGLQFLIQYYNGEERAKGNILERFSAQQFPDLHSELNLSSLELGDSALYFCASSVSPLAGSTDTQYFGPGTRLTVL.

The CDR3 loop reads CASSLGQRGEQYF. The CDR3 bases are TGTGCCAGCAGCTTAGGACAGCGTGGTGAGCAGTACTTC. The chain links TRBV11-2 to TRBJ2-7; tentatively, D is TRBD1 (5 bases). The CDR3 has 13 residues. V lost 1 base, J lost 7 bases, and 11 bases lay in between. Germline V gene data show CDR1 as SGHAT and CDR2 as FQNNGV.